This note documents a single TCR beta chain sequence. It has no known antigen specificity. Per-base quality was not reported, and no clone a single base away is much larger than it. TCRB CDR3 regions were amplified from approximately 2 ug genomic DNA, or all available DNA if less, using the immunoSEQ assay. For multiplex PCR, 60 forward primers for TCR V beta segments and 13 reverse primers for J beta segments were used. To estimate reads per starting template, synthetic control templates were spiked into each sample at limiting dilution. The Illumina HiSeq System generated sequencing reads of 87 bp. Per the authors' processing: PCR and sequencing errors were removed by a nearest neighbor algorithm that merged closely related sequences. TCR overlap was defined as the percentage of unique tumor TCR beta sequences that were also present in the same patient's peripheral blood. Not all clones reach the TCRdb copy of this immuneACCESS table, which keeps in-frame sequences only. Checked studies attribute under half of the gap to unresolved V genes and leave the rest unexplained. That table furnishes V, J and clone size, whereas the DNA furnished D and trimming. For this sample the table gives around 89,000 clones, of which around 86% were detected only once. Together, the top ten hold around 16% of the sample.

Patients were selected for having adequate residual fresh-frozen tumor tissue and more than two years of available survival data. Although molecular status otherwise differed among the glioblastoma patients, no patient had an isocitrate dehydrogenase mutation. PBMC were collected before vaccination, two weeks after the third vaccination, and at tumor progression if progression occurred. Genomic DNA was extracted with the Qiagen DNeasy Blood extraction Kit. This entry is derived from a study of glioma-infiltrating T cells after dendritic cell vaccination (TCRdb year 2016). Study-level background: A cohort of 15 or so glioblastoma patients from Phase I and II dendritic cell vaccination trials was included, of whom 9 were newly diagnosed and 6 had recurrent disease. Survival after dendritic cell vaccination was correlated with TCR sequencing metrics, including TIL content and tumor-blood repertoire overlap. In glioblastoma patients vaccinated with dendritic cells, deep sequencing of TCR beta CDR3 regions served to measure tumor-infiltrating lymphocyte content and to compare repertoires between tumor and blood. The vaccine consisted of monocyte-derived dendritic cells cultured less than 9 days with IL-4 and GM-CSF, then pulsed overnight with autologous tumor lysate. Three intradermal dendritic cell vaccine injections were administered to patients at biweekly intervals in the arm below the axilla. Between the early 2000s and the early 2010s, the patients were given dendritic cell vaccination pulsed with autologous tumor lysate. The research as a whole found: TCR clonality showed no direct relationship with survival, which suggests that a diverse polyclonal response may be important. After dendritic cell vaccination, a higher estimated pretreatment TIL content predicted longer time to progression and longer overall survival. The response model built on TCR overlap across three groups was characterized as speculative, with prospective validation still needed. The cohort was small and heterogeneous, only a few patients had full blood and tumor sets, and even fewer had initial-recurrent tumor pairs.

There are 17 amino acids in the CDR3, from cysteine to phenylalanine inclusive. Only the CDR3 portion is preserved as DNA: 51 bases, with reading frame beginning at the first base. CDR1 and CDR2 are drawn from the germline V gene: SGDLS, YYNGEE. Here V drops 3 bases and J drops 4 bases, and the junction holds 13 bases not matched to any gene. This chain is built from TRBV9 and TRBJ1-2; 9 nucleotides in the junction match TRBD1. Sequenced material: blood, taken before dendritic cell vaccination. This clonotype originated in a human donor with glioblastoma. The CDR3 has the sequence CASSAEGTGRALYGYTF. The nucleotides read TGTGCCAGCAGCGCCGAGGGGACAGGGCGGGCTCTCTATGGCTACACCTTC. The CDR3, completed at both ends by the reference TRBV9 and TRBJ1-2 genes, gives the full variable domain DSGVTQTPKHLITATGQRVTLRCSPRSGDLSVYWYQQSLDQGLQFLIQYYNGEERAKGNILERFSAQQFPDLHSELNLSSLELGDSALYFCASSAEGTGRALYGYTFGSGTRLTVV.